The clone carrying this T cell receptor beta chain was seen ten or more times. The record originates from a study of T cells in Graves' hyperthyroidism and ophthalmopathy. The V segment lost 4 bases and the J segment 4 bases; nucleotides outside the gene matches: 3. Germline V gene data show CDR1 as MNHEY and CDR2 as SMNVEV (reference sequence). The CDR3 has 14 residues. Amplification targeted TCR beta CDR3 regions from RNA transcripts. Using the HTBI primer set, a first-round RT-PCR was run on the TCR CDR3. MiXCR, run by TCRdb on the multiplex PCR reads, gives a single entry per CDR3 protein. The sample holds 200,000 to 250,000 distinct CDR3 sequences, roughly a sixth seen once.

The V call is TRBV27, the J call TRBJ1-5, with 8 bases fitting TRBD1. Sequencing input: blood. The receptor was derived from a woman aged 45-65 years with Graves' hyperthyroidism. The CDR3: CASSSGGPNQPQHF. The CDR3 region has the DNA TGTGCCAGCAGTTCAGGGGGCCCGAATCAGCCCCAGCATTTT.